This TCR beta chain was sequenced during a study of CD8 T cells in Susac syndrome. In the study overall: Among the sequenced Susac syndrome patients, about six had active disease while eight or nine were in remission. At the time of blood draw, patients with Susac syndrome were therapy-naive, receiving corticosteroids, or receiving intravenous immunoglobulin alone.

CD8+ and CD4+ T cells circulating in blood were sequenced for TCR beta. All included Susac syndrome patients satisfied recently defined diagnostic criteria for definite or probable disease. cDNA came from around 0.5 to 1 ug RNA primed by random hexamers. TCRdb re-analysed the immunoSEQ multiplex PCR reads in MiXCR, keeping a single row per CDR3 protein. This sample has some 180,000 distinct CDR3 sequences, with 90% to 95% found just once. Looked up from germline, CDR1 is DFQATT and CDR2 is SNEGSKA (reference sequence). V lost 1 base to trimming and J lost 8 bases, with 14 bases between them. The CDR3 covers 14 residues.

The sequenced sample consisted of CD4+ T cells from PBMCs. This chain connects TRBV20-1 to TRBJ1-4, with D uncertain. This TCR came from a human donor with Susac syndrome. The CDR3 DNA is TGCAGTGCTAGAGGTGACCTAAGGAACGAAAAACTGTTTTTT. Encoded protein: CSARGDLRNEKLFF.